This entry describes one TCR beta chain. Its antigen is unidentified. The data stem from a study of cytomegalovirus exposure and HLA in healthy donors. Background on the study: Across 350 to 400 genotyped donors, 81% landed in the Caucasian-associated ancestry cluster. The study, taken as a whole, reports: Later analysis identified about 17,000 TCR beta sequences associated with HLA alleles, using a false discovery rate threshold of 0.05. Among the CMV-associated chains, a few were confirmed in vitro as specific for CMV antigens.

Germline CDR1 and CDR2: MNHNY and SVGAGI (reference sequence). The CDR3 has 15 amino acids. V was cut by 4 bases and J by 9 bases, with 16 bases left in between. The study ran its PCR with 60 Vbeta and 13 Jbeta primers. Sequencing used immunoSEQ multiplex PCR; TCRdb keeps in-frame clones, though not all of them. The repertoire table contains about 210,000 clones. The J gene is TRBJ1-6, the V gene TRBV6-6; possible D gene TRBD1, 5 bases. The sequencing input was PBMCs. The sequence came from a woman aged 25 to 45 in good health and CMV-seropositive. As DNA, the CDR3 is TGTGCCAGCAGTTTCGGACATGGAAATGGTTCACCCCTCCACTTT. Its protein product is CASSFGHGNGSPLHF.